The rows below give T cell receptor beta chains drawn from one sample of a study of regulatory T cells in long-lasting Graves disease. TCRdb ran MiXCR on the multiplex PCR reads and lists one entry per CDR3 protein. The table records 550,000 to 600,000 distinct CDR3 sequences, roughly a sixth of them present only once. This sample was also put to use in a study of T cells in Graves' hyperthyroidism and ophthalmopathy.

Here the sequenced sample was peripheral blood mononuclear cells (PBMCs), taken at new diagnosis, from a patient treated with antithyroid drugs. Receptors originate from a young man with Graves disease. Both conserved end residues are part of each CDR3.

J,V,CDR3
TRBJ1-5,TRBV19,CASNHRISNQPQHF
TRBJ2-5,TRBV7-9,CASSLSSGTRRETQYF
TRBJ1-2,TRBV3-1,CATSGTAPYGYTF
TRBJ2-1,TRBV13,CASSEGLAGANEQFF
TRBJ1-6,TRBV11-1,CASSPRQGTSPLHF
TRBJ2-5,TRBV20-1,CSAAGTSGRAFETQYF
TRBJ1-6,TRBV28,CASMLGGVSPLHF
TRBJ2-1,TRBV12-3/TRBV12-4,CASSLVRRRNEQFF
TRBJ1-4,TRBV15,CATSGGTGGAPNEKLFF
TRBJ1-5,TRBV6-1,CASRVSYRGLRQPQHF
TRBJ2-2,TRBV12-3/TRBV12-4,CASSLNGQSDTGELFF
TRBJ2-7,TRBV20-1,CSAEPGASQGYEQYF
TRBJ2-3,TRBV29-1,CSVERSWGGAADTQYF
TRBJ1-6,TRBV2,CASSDPGQGSPLHF
TRBJ2-1,TRBV3-1,CASSQGLAGVINEQFF
TRBJ1-6,TRBV28,CASSYPGRSPLHF
TRBJ2-1,TRBV19,CASSIAGGLGNEQFF
TRBJ2-7,TRBV7-9,CASSSSGAGRSYEQYF
TRBJ2-1,TRBV27,CASTLRVREYNEQFF
TRBJ1-1,TRBV11-2,CASSFRGLGGTEAFF
TRBJ2-1,TRBV7-2,CASSFDRAPSNEQFF
TRBJ2-1,TRBV20-1,CSARGPVAYNEQFF
TRBJ2-3,TRBV6-1,CASKPMPRTYTDTQYF
TRBJ2-7,TRBV10-3,CASQGTRGYEQYF
TRBJ2-1,TRBV3-1,CASSQGWFNYNEQFF
TRBJ2-1,TRBV27,CASSLYGGSSYNEQFF
TRBJ1-5,TRBV12-3/TRBV12-4,CASSDGTDYSNQPQHF
TRBJ2-2,TRBV7-8,CASRTGSGHGELFF
TRBJ2-2,TRBV20-1,CSAKGANTGELFF
TRBJ2-3,TRBV7-9,CASSLELVRTDTQYF
TRBJ2-7,TRBV11-2,CASSLVSSGPYPLEQYF
TRBJ2-7,TRBV6-1,CASSPGPVYEQYF
TRBJ1-5,TRBV30,CAWAAEANQPQHF
TRBJ2-1,TRBV24-1,CATSDMGVKFF
TRBJ1-5,TRBV19,CASSIRGNQPQHF
TRBJ1-4,TRBV11-2,CASSLGLAELFF
TRBJ1-1,TRBV29-1,CSVESGTGMNTEAFF
TRBJ2-1,TRBV20-1,CSASSGRNFYNEQFF
TRBJ2-2,TRBV6-1,CASRRLAEANTGELFF
TRBJ1-5,TRBV6-1,CASSNGGTGLNQPQHF
TRBJ1-2,TRBV27,CASSNQGGPGDGYTF
TRBJ1-4,TRBV27,CASSLSDRGRKLFF
TRBJ2-1,TRBV20-1,CSGGWQETDYNEQFF
TRBJ2-1,TRBV30,CAWRDAGSNEQFF
TRBJ1-2,TRBV18,CASSRDPAADLQTF
TRBJ2-1,TRBV30,CAWSTGSYNEQFF
TRBJ1-1,TRBV7-3,CASSPLGASTEAFF